This T cell receptor (beta chain) was observed in a study of regulatory T cells in long-lasting Graves disease. Trimming shortened V by 0 bases and J by 0 bases, and 12 bases separated the two germline ends. This CDR3 is built from 17 residues. Germline CDR1 reads LNHNV; CDR2 reads YYDKDF (reference sequence). Researchers made TCR beta libraries by using iRepertoire HTBI primers and running Arm-PCR on CDR3 regions. Authors' data handling: Throughout the samples, researchers identified some 57 TRBV and about 15 TRBJ segments. TCRdb used MiXCR to reprocess the multiplex PCR reads, holding one entry per CDR3 protein. The V and J calls, along with clone size, are taken from TCRdb and not from the paper's own processing. The data contain 300,000 to 500,000 distinct CDR3 sequences, roughly 20% of them seen just once; the ten biggest clones take up less than 25%. Study-level points and caveats: Persistent Graves' patients showed less TCR diversity than newly diagnosed patients showed. Patients with persistent disease showed a bias toward TRBV28, TRBJ1-2 and TRBJ2-5.

As to time point: persistent/refractory GD, antithyroid drugs over 5 years with positive TRAb. RNA isolated from PBMCs was used to make the TCR library. The authors diagnosed Graves' disease using American Thyroid Association guidelines. As for this clonotype: Its antigen remains unidentified.

This sequence joins TRBV15 and TRBJ2-1, with D uncertain. The sequence came from a female donor with Graves disease. Specimen: peripheral blood mononuclear cells (PBMCs), collected when the disease was refractory, from a patient treated with antithyroid drugs. DNA for the CDR3: TGTGCCACCAGCAGAGACCCTCCTACGAGCTCCTACAATGAGCAGTTCTTC. The encoded protein is CATSRDPPTSSYNEQFF.